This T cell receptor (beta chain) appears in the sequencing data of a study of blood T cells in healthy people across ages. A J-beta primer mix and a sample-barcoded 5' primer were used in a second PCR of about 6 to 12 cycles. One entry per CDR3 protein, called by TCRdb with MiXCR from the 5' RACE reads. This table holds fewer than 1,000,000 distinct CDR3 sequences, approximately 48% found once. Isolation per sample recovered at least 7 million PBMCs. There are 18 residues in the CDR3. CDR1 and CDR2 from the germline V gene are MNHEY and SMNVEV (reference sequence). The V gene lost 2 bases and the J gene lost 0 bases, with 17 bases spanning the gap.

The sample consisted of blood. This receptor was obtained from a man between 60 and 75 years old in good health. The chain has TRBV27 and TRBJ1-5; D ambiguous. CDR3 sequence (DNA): TGTGCCAGCAGTTTACTGAGCCCGGGTATGGGTAGCAATCAGCCCCAGCATTTT. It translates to CASSLLSPGMGSNQPQHF.